This TCR beta chain emerged from a study of blood T cell repertoires in COVID-19. At the level of the study: Samples taken during acute and convalescent COVID-19 were collected in the United States, Italy and Spain. T cells, B-cell-depleted T cells, or PBMCs provided the cDNA or gDNA that served as material.

CDR1 LGHNA and CDR2 YSLEER come from the germline V gene. V was clipped by 4 bases and J by 7 bases, with 25 bases between them. This CDR3 is built from 17 residues. In the original processing: By means of reference gene primer amplification, nucleated cell counts were estimated. The table came from immunoSEQ multiplex PCR; TCRdb's copy has only in-frame clones and leaves some out. V and J calls and clone size come straight from that table; D and trimming were deduced from the DNA. The repertoire has 40,000 or so clones, around 88% of them found once; the top ten carry roughly 3.7%. The rearrangement links TRBV4-3 to TRBJ1-2, with no clear D. This receptor was taken from a human donor in a cohort sampled during active COVID-19. Source material: peripheral blood. The chain's CDR3 is CASSPTFGVIQAGGYTF. The CDR3 DNA is TGCGCCAGCAGCCCCACTTTCGGGGTTATCCAGGCGGGTGGCTACACCTTC.